This TCR beta chain came from a study of blood T cell repertoires in COVID-19. About the research overall: From T cells, B-cell-depleted T cells, or PBMCs came the material, which was cDNA or gDNA.

This clone occurred a few times. The CDR3 has 17 amino acids. After removal of 3 bases from V and 1 base from J, the junction contained 8 bases not matched to a gene. The germline gives CDR1 SGHVS, CDR2 FNYEAQ. Data came from immunoSEQ multiplex PCR; TCRdb stores just in-frame clones and leaves some out. The repertoire holds 150,000 or so clones, with roughly 87% as singletons. What was sequenced was PBMCs or T cells enriched from blood (not recorded which). The V gene is TRBV7-6, the J gene TRBJ1-5, with TRBD1 matching 8 bases. The clonotype originates from a woman between 50 and 59 years old who had recovered from COVID-19. CDR3 in DNA: TGTGCCAGCAGCTTTGGACAGGGAAGTCGGAGCAATCAGCCCCAGCATTTT. This gives the protein CASSFGQGSRSNQPQHF.